Presented here are 29 T cell receptor beta chains from one specimen sequenced in a study of type 1 regulatory T cells. TCRdb itself ran the reads through MiXCR, one entry per CDR3 protein. Among around 65,000 distinct CDR3 sequences listed, 49% were seen once. These receptors' antigens are unknown. Sequencing used cultured non-Tr1 T cells, either the whole culture or a sorted T cell fraction (not recorded which). These TCRs come from a human donor in good health.

The chain links TRBV15 to TRBJ2-2; 10 bases line up with TRBD2. Losses at the gene ends were 5 bases for V and 1 base for J; bases not matched to a gene: 4. The CDR3 has 16 residues. CDR1 is LNHNV and CDR2 is YYDKDF in the germline V gene (reference sequence). The CDR3 protein is CATSFGLAENTGELFF. CDR3 nucleotides: TGTGCCACCAGCTTCGGACTAGCGGAGAACACCGGGGAGCTGTTTTTT.

The chain couples TRBV25-1 to TRBJ1-3; no definite D call. Germline V lookup: CDR1 MGHDK, CDR2 SYGVNS. The CDR3 is made up of 12 amino acids. V lost 4 bases to trimming and J lost 9 bases, with 10 bases between them. CDR3 protein: CASSAFAGTIYF. DNA for the CDR3: TGTGCCAGCAGTGCGTTCGCGGGCACCATATATTTT.

The chain is built from TRBV20-1 and TRBJ2-1, with a weak D call TRBD2 (5 bases). Looked up from germline, CDR1 is DFQATT and CDR2 is SNEGSKA (reference sequence). Trimming shortened V by 5 bases and J by 1 base, and 15 bases separated the two germline ends. This CDR3 spans 15 amino acids. CDR3 region: CSAGPGKVSYNEQFF. As DNA, the CDR3 is TGCAGTGCTGGGCCGGGGAAGGTTTCCTACAATGAGCAGTTCTTC.

The V gene is TRBV5-1, the J gene TRBJ1-1; D call uncertain. Trimming stripped 4 bases from V and 2 bases from J, with 15 bases between. CDR1 is SGHRS, CDR2 YFSETQ, per germline. The CDR3 runs to 15 residues. Here the CDR3 reads CASSPEGQPNTEAFF. The CDR3 DNA reads TGCGCCAGCAGCCCGGAAGGGCAGCCCAACACTGAAGCTTTCTTT.

The chain is built from TRBV18 and TRBJ2-2; D unresolved. Per germline, CDR1 KGHSH and CDR2 LQKENI. CDR3 size: 15 residues. The V gene lost 2 bases and the J gene lost 4 bases, with 11 bases spanning the gap. The CDR3 spells CASSPGPPGTGELFF. CDR3 DNA: TGTGCCAGCTCACCAGGCCCTCCGGGCACCGGGGAGCTGTTTTTT.

This clonotype turned up a few times. One end of the junction does not line up with germline, which may come from a read error. CDR3 nucleotide sequence: TGCAGCGTCAGGGTAACGAACTCTGAAGCTTTCTTT. Amino acids: CSVRVTNSEAFF. V usage is TRBV29-1 and J usage is TRBJ1-1; D is perhaps TRBD1 (5 bases). Germline V gene lookup returns CDR1 SQVTM and CDR2 ANQGSEA. The CDR3 is 12 residues long.

The chain links TRBV7-2 to TRBJ1-4; D not certain. CDR3 size: 15 residues. Germline lookup yields CDR1 SGHTA and CDR2 FQGNSA. V lost 0 bases to trimming and J lost 7 bases, with 12 bases between them. CDR3 DNA sequence: TGTGCCAGCAGCTTAGCAGCCCAGCGGGGTGAAAAACTGTTTTTT. Its translation: CASSLAAQRGEKLFF.

This chain joins TRBV11-2 and TRBJ2-7, with D perhaps assigned TRBD1 or TRBD2 (7 bases each). This CDR3 spans 14 amino acids. The germline V gene has CDR1 SGHAT and CDR2 FQNNGV. Trimming removed 4 bases from V and 9 bases from J, with 19 bases in between. The CDR3 nucleotides read TGTGCCAGCAGCTCCCCTGGGGCAGGGGGGGGGCAGTACTTC. It specifies CASSSPGAGGGQYF.

The rearrangement joins TRBV5-1 to TRBJ1-5, with 10 nucleotides matching TRBD1. Germline assignment: CDR1 SGHRS and CDR2 YFSETQ. V trimming: 2 bases; J trimming: 6 bases; junction bases outside the gene matches: 5. The CDR3 contains 15 residues. The CDR3 reads CASSLDRGPGQPQHF. The DNA of the CDR3 is TGCGCCAGCAGCTTAGACAGGGGGCCGGGTCAGCCCCAGCATTTT.

This clonotype appeared once. The chain carries TRBV20-1 and TRBJ1-1; no clear D gene. V was cut by 1 base and J by 3 bases, with 12 bases left in between. The CDR3 runs to 14 residues. The V gene's germline CDR1 is DFQATT and CDR2 SNEGSKA (reference sequence). The CDR3 region is CSARGGLGHTEAFF. CDR3 coding DNA: TGCAGTGCTAGAGGAGGGTTAGGACACACTGAAGCTTTCTTT.

This clonotype has a handful of counts. The chain joins TRBV27 to TRBJ2-7, with TRBD1 matching 7 bases. CDR3 length equals 13 residues. The germline gives CDR1 MNHEY, CDR2 SMNVEV (reference sequence). After removal of 5 bases from V and 2 bases from J, the junction contained 3 bases not matched to a gene. Here the CDR3 reads CASSITGAYEQYF. The CDR3 nucleotides are TGTGCCAGCAGTATAACAGGGGCCTACGAGCAGTACTTC.

Only a few counts were recorded for this clonotype. The gene calls are TRBV18 and TRBJ2-4, with no clear D. CDR1 is KGHSH, CDR2 LQKENI, per germline. This CDR3 spans 16 amino acids. Trimming took 3 bases from V and 0 from J, leaving 12 bases between them. In DNA, the CDR3 is TGTGCCAGCTCACCCTACGGCCCGCTAGCCAAAAACATTCAGTACTTC. This gives the protein CASSPYGPLAKNIQYF.

This sequence joins TRBV6-1 and TRBJ1-3, with D uncertain. Trimming pared 7 bases from V and 4 bases from J, leaving 11 bases between. The CDR3 runs to 13 residues. Germline V gene data show CDR1 as MNHNS and CDR2 as SASEGT. The CDR3 loop reads CASNRQVGNTIYF. The CDR3 coding sequence is TGTGCCAGCAATAGGCAGGTCGGAAACACCATATATTTT.

In this sample, this clonotype turned up a few times. The chain joins TRBV7-2 to TRBJ1-2; the match to TRBD1 covers 7 bases. Trimming at V came to 1 base and at J to 1 base, leaving 3 bases not matched to a gene. The germline V gene encodes CDR1 SGHTA and CDR2 FQGNSA. The CDR3 sequence is 15 residues long. The CDR3 DNA reads TGTGCCAGCAGCTTAGTGGCAGGGGGTAACTATGGCTACACCTTC. It yields the protein CASSLVAGGNYGYTF.

The chain uses TRBV5-4 and TRBJ1-1; no clear D. Germline V lookup: CDR1 SGHNT, CDR2 YYREEE (reference sequence). V lost 6 bases, J lost 1 base, and 13 bases lay in between. CDR3 length: 14 amino acids. The CDR3 region is CASTLGRENTEAFF. The CDR3 region has the DNA TGTGCCAGCACCCTGGGGAGGGAGAACACTGAAGCTTTCTTT.

This chain joins TRBV20-1 and TRBJ2-1; possibly TRBD1 or TRBD2 for D (6 bases each). The V end was cut by 2 bases, the J end by 5 bases, with 13 bases between. CDR3 length: 14 residues. Germline V gives CDR1 DFQATT, CDR2 SNEGSKA (reference sequence). CDR3: CSARIRGPHNEQFF. CDR3 bases: TGCAGTGCTAGAATCCGGGGGCCCCACAATGAGCAGTTCTTC.

The CDR3 sequence is CAISRTGGGYEQYF. CDR3 nucleotides: TGTGCCATCAGCCGGACAGGGGGCGGCTACGAGCAGTACTTC. The chain carries TRBV10-3 and TRBJ2-7, with 11 bases fitting TRBD1. The CDR3 runs 14 residues. With 6 bases clipped from V and 3 bases from J, the junction kept 4 bases outside the gene matches. Germline V gene sequence: CDR1 ENHRY, CDR2 SYGVKD.

The chain carries TRBV27 and TRBJ1-2; 7 bases align to TRBD1. Germline CDR1 is MNHEY and CDR2 is SMNVEV (reference sequence). V shed 5 bases, J shed 6 bases, and the junction held 9 bases outside the gene matches. This CDR3 is 14 amino acids long. The CDR3 sequence is CASSKDRAQDGYTF. The CDR3 region has the DNA TGTGCCAGCAGTAAAGACAGGGCACAGGATGGCTACACCTTC.

This clonotype was seen a few times. The CDR3 nucleotides are TGTGCCAGCTCCGAAAGGGGGAACACCGGGGAGCTGTTTTTT. Translated: CASSERGNTGELFF. The chain carries TRBV7-9 and TRBJ2-2, with D maybe TRBD1 (5 bases). Trimming pared 8 bases from V and 1 base from J, leaving 11 bases between. The CDR3 is made up of 14 amino acids. Per the germline V gene, CDR1 is SEHNR and CDR2 is FQNEAQ (reference sequence).

This clonotype was detected once. J is TRBJ1-2 and V is TRBV6-5; 10 bases agree with TRBD1. CDR3 size: 15 residues. Germline lookup yields CDR1 MNHEY and CDR2 SVGAGI. Unmatched junction bases numbered 6, after V lost 6 bases and J lost 2 bases. The CDR3 nucleotides are TGTGCCAGCAGCTGGACGGGACAGGGGAACTATGGCTACACCTTC. Its protein is CASSWTGQGNYGYTF.

The V and J genes are TRBV29-1 and TRBJ1-2; possible D gene TRBD1, 6 bases. The CDR3 runs 11 residues. Trimming took 3 bases from V and 8 from J, leaving 10 bases between them. CDR1 is SQVTM, CDR2 ANQGSEA, per germline. The CDR3 bases are TGCAGCGTTGAGGAGGGGGGGGGCTACACCTTC. It is translated as CSVEEGGGYTF.

Of note for this clonotype: A much larger clone differs from this one at a single base, so this may be a read error. This chain connects TRBV29-1 to TRBJ1-2, with D uncertain. The CDR3 covers 16 residues. The V and J ends lost 0 bases and 3 bases respectively, with 17 bases between them. Germline V lookup: CDR1 SQVTM, CDR2 ANQGSEA. In DNA form, the CDR3 reads TGCAGCGTTGAAGATGGGTTTCGGGGTTCGGACTATGGCTACACCTTC. Protein product: CSVEDGFRGSDYGYTF. Together with reference TRBV29-1 and TRBJ1-2, the CDR3 gives the full variable domain: SAVISQKPSRDICQRGTSLTIQCQVDSQVTMMFWYRQQPGQSLTLIATANQGSEATYESGFVIDKFPISRPNLTFSTLTVSNMSPEDSSIYLCSVEDGFRGSDYGYTFGSGTRLTVV.

V is TRBV25-1 and J is TRBJ1-2; TRBD1 matches at 9 bases. V lost 8 bases to trimming and J lost 8 bases; unmatched junction nucleotides: 6. CDR1 is MGHDK and CDR2 is SYGVNS in the germline V gene. This CDR3 has 12 amino acids. The CDR3: CASSDRGYGYTF. Here the CDR3 DNA reads TGTGCCAGCTCCGACAGGGGGTACGGCTACACCTTC.

There are a few counts of this clonotype. The J gene is TRBJ1-1, the V gene TRBV5-1; 7 nucleotides line up with TRBD1. CDR3 length: 16 amino acids. Germline CDR1 is SGHRS and CDR2 is YFSETQ. The V gene end was trimmed by 4 bases and the J gene end by 3 bases; junction bases not matched to a gene: 12. DNA for the CDR3: TGCGCCAGCAGCCCGGGAGGTGTCAGGGGGTACACTGAAGCTTTCTTT. Protein sequence: CASSPGGVRGYTEAFF.

The chain joins TRBV19 to TRBJ1-1, with TRBD1 matching over 8 bases. Per germline, CDR1 LNHDA and CDR2 SQIVND (reference sequence). CDR3 length: 16 amino acids. Trimming took 4 bases from V and 2 from J; bases not matched to a gene: 9. The CDR3: CASSSPRGTGNTEAFF. The CDR3 nucleotides are TGTGCCAGTAGTAGCCCCCGGGGGACAGGAAACACTGAAGCTTTCTTT.

This clonotype was found a few times. This chain uses TRBV5-1 with TRBJ1-1; no reliable D call. Trimming shortened V by 3 bases and J by 7 bases, and 13 bases separated the two germline ends. CDR3 length: 13 amino acids. Germline V gene lookup returns CDR1 SGHRS and CDR2 YFSETQ. CDR3 residues: CASSSGSLGEAFF. The CDR3, as DNA: TGCGCCAGCAGCTCGGGCTCCCTGGGTGAAGCTTTCTTT.

The CDR3 DNA follows: TGTGCCAGCAGCGGGGACAGGGCCGGAGAGAACACTGAAGCTTTCTTT. Protein: CASSGDRAGENTEAFF. The chain has TRBV9 and TRBJ1-1; 9 bases align to TRBD1. The CDR3 has 16 amino acids. J was trimmed by 1 base and V by 3 bases; bases with no gene match: 7. CDR1 and CDR2 (germline): SGDLS, YYNGEE. The whole variable domain, filled in from reference TRBV9 and TRBJ1-1, reads DSGVTQTPKHLITATGQRVTLRCSPRSGDLSVYWYQQSLDQGLQFLIQYYNGEERAKGNILERFSAQQFPDLHSELNLSSLELGDSALYFCASSGDRAGENTEAFFGQGTRLTVV.

In DNA, the CDR3 is TGTGCCAGCAGTTGGGGACGGATATATAATTCACCCCTCCACTTT. This codes for CASSWGRIYNSPLHF. This chain links TRBV12-3 or TRBV12-4 with TRBJ1-6; maybe TRBD1 (5 bases). The length of the CDR3 is 15 residues. The germline V and J ends were trimmed by 4 bases and 4 bases, with 11 bases remaining between them.

This clonotype appeared a single time. The rearrangement joins TRBV6-1 to TRBJ1-1, with TRBD1 identical over 7 bases. The trim removed 5 bases at V and 1 base at J, leaving 7 bases unmatched. The germline gives CDR1 MNHNS, CDR2 SASEGT. CDR3 length: 15 residues. CDR3 DNA: TGTGCCAGCAGTATCCGGACAGGATCGAACACTGAAGCTTTCTTT. Translation gives CASSIRTGSNTEAFF.